This T cell receptor (beta chain) was sequenced during a study of shared clonotypes between healthy human individuals. Samples underwent the assay at deep level. Libraries were prepared by immunoSEQ multiplex PCR; TCRdb keeps only in-frame clonotypes and omits some of them. The sample lists about 2 million clones, about 95% occurring once. V was clipped by 3 bases and J by 2 bases, with 8 bases between them. Germline assignment: CDR1 LNHDA and CDR2 SQIVND (reference sequence). The CDR3 contains 13 residues. Naive CD8 cells, CD45RO-negative and positively selected for CCR7, excluded terminally differentiated effector memory CD45RA+ cells.

This chain uses TRBV19 with TRBJ2-7; D ambiguous. The receptor was derived from a man between 18 and 29 years old in good health. The sample comprised naive CD8+ T cells sorted from blood. In DNA form, the CDR3 reads TGTGCCAGTAGTATGGGGAATGCCTACGAGCAGTACTTC. It yields the protein CASSMGNAYEQYF.